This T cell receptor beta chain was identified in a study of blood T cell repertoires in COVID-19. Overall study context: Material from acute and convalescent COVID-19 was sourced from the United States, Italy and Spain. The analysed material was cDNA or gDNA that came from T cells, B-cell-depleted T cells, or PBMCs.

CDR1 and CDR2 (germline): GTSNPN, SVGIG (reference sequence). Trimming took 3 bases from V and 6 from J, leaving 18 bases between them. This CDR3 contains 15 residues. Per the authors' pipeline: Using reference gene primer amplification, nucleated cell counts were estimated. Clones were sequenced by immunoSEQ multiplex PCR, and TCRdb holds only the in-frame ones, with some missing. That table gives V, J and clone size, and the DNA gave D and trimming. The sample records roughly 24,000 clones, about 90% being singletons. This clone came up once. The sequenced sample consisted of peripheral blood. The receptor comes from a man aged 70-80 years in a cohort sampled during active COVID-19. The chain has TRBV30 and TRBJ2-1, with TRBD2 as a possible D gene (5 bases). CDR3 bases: TGTGCCTGGAGAGACGGGGTACTGGGTGTCAATGAGCAGTTCTTC. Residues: CAWRDGVLGVNEQFF.